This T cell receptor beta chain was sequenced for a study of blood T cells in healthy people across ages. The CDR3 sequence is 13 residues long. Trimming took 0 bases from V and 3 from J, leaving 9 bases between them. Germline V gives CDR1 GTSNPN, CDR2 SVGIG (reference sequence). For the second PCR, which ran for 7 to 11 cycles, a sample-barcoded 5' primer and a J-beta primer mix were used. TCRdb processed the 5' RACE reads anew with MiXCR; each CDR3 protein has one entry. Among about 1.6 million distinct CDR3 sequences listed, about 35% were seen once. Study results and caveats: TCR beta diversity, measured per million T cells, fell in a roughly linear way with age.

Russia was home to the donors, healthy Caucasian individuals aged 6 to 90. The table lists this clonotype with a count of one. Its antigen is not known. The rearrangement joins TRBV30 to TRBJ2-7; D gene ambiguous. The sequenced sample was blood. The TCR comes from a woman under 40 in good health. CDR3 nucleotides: TGTGCCTGGAGTGTCAGACACAACTACGAGCAGTACTTC. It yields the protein CAWSVRHNYEQYF. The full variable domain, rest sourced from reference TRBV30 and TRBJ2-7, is SQTIHQWPATLVQPVGSPLSLECTVEGTSNPNLYWYRQAAGRGLQLLFYSVGIGQISSEVPQNLSASRPQDRQFILSSKKLLLSDSGFYLCAWSVRHNYEQYFGPGTRLTVT.